This record looks at one T cell receptor beta chain sequence and its context. This sample is part of a study of blood T cell repertoires in COVID-19. About the study: Acute and convalescent COVID-19 specimens originated in the United States, Italy and Spain.

V lost 5 bases, J lost 8 bases, and 5 bases stayed unmatched. The CDR3 runs 12 residues. CDR1 and CDR2 from the germline V gene are MNHEY and SVGAGI. Produced via immunoSEQ multiplex PCR; TCRdb's table is partial and in-frame only. This sample has 96,000 or so clones, with approximately 91% found just once. The chain uses TRBV6-5 and TRBJ1-2, with 7 bases that match TRBD1. The sequencing sample was made of peripheral blood. This receptor was taken from a woman aged 80 or over with acute or convalescent COVID-19. The chain's CDR3 is CASSHGQDGYTF. The CDR3 DNA is TGTGCCAGCAGTCACGGACAGGACGGCTACACCTTC.